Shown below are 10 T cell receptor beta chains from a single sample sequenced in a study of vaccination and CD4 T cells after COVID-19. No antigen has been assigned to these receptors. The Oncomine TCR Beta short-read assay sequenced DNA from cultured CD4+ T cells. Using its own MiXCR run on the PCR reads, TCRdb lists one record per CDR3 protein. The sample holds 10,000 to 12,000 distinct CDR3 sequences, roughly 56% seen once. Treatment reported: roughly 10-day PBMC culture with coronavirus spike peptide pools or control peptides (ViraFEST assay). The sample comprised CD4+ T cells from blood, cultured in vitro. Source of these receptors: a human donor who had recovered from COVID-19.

DNA for the CDR3: TGCGCCAGCAGCCCTCACCTTAGCGGGAGGAAGACTGAGCAGTTCTTC. Amino acid sequence: CASSPHLSGRKTEQFF. The genes are TRBV4-1 and TRBJ2-1, with 10 positions matching TRBD2. CDR3 length: 16 residues. Trimming took 4 bases from V and 9 from J; bases not matched to a gene: 12. The V gene's germline CDR1 is MGHRA and CDR2 YSYEKL.

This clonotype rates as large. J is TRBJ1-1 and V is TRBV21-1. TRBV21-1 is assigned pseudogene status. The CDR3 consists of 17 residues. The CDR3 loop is CASSKISEEQLNTEAFF. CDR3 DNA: TGTGCCAGCAGCAAAATAAGCGAGGAGCAGCTGAACACTGAAGCTTTCTTT.

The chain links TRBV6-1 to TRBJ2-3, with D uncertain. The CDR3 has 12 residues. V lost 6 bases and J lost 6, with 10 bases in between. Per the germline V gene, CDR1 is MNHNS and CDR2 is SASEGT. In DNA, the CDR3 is TGTGCCAGCAGGGATGAAACGGATACGCAGTATTTT. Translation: CASRDETDTQYF.

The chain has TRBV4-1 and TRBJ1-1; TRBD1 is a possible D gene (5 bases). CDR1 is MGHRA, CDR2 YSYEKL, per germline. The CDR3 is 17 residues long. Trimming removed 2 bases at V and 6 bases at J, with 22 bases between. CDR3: CASSQPYNYDSDSEAFF. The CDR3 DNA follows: TGCGCCAGCAGCCAACCCTACAATTACGACAGCGACTCTGAAGCTTTCTTT.

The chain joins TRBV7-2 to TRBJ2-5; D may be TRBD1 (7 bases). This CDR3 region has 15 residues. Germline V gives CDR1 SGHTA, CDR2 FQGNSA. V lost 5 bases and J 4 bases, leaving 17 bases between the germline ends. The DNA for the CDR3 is TGTGCCAGCAGCACCCGACAGGGAGGAAGAGAGACCCAGTACTTC. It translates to CASSTRQGGRETQYF.

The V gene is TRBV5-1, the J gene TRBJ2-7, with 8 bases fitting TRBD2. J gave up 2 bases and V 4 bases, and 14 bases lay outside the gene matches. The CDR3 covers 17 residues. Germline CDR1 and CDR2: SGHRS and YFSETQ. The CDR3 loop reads CASSPGLDKAGAYEQYF. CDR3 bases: TGCGCCAGCAGCCCGGGACTAGACAAAGCCGGGGCCTACGAGCAGTACTTC.

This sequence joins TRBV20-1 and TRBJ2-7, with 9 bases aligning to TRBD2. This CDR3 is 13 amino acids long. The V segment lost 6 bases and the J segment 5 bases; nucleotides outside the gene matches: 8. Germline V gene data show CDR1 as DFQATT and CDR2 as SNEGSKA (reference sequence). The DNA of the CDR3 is TGCAGTGCCGGCGGGAGGGCCGTCGACGAGCAGTACTTC. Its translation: CSAGGRAVDEQYF.

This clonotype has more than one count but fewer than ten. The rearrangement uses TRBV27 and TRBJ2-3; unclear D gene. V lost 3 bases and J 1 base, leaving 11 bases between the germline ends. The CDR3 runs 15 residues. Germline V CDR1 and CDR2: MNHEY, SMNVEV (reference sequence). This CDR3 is CASSLRRFGTDTQYF. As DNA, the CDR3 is TGTGCCAGCAGTTTGAGACGATTTGGCACAGATACGCAGTATTTT.

The CDR3 DNA reads as TGTGCCAGCAGTGTCGGACTCCTAAGAGGGGCCTACGAGCAGTACTTC. Translating gives CASSVGLLRGAYEQYF. The rearrangement uses TRBV6-1 and TRBJ2-7; D may correspond to TRBD1 or TRBD2 (5 bases each). Trimming cost V 4 bases and J 2 bases, with 18 bases left between them. This CDR3 has 16 amino acids. Germline assignment: CDR1 MNHNS and CDR2 SASEGT.

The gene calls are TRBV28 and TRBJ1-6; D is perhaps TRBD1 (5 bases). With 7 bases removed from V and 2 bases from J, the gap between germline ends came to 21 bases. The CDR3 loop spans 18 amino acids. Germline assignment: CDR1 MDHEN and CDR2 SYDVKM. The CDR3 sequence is CASMVGYQGGTYNSPLHF. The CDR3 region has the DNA TGTGCCAGCATGGTGGGGTATCAGGGAGGAACCTATAATTCACCCCTCCACTTT.